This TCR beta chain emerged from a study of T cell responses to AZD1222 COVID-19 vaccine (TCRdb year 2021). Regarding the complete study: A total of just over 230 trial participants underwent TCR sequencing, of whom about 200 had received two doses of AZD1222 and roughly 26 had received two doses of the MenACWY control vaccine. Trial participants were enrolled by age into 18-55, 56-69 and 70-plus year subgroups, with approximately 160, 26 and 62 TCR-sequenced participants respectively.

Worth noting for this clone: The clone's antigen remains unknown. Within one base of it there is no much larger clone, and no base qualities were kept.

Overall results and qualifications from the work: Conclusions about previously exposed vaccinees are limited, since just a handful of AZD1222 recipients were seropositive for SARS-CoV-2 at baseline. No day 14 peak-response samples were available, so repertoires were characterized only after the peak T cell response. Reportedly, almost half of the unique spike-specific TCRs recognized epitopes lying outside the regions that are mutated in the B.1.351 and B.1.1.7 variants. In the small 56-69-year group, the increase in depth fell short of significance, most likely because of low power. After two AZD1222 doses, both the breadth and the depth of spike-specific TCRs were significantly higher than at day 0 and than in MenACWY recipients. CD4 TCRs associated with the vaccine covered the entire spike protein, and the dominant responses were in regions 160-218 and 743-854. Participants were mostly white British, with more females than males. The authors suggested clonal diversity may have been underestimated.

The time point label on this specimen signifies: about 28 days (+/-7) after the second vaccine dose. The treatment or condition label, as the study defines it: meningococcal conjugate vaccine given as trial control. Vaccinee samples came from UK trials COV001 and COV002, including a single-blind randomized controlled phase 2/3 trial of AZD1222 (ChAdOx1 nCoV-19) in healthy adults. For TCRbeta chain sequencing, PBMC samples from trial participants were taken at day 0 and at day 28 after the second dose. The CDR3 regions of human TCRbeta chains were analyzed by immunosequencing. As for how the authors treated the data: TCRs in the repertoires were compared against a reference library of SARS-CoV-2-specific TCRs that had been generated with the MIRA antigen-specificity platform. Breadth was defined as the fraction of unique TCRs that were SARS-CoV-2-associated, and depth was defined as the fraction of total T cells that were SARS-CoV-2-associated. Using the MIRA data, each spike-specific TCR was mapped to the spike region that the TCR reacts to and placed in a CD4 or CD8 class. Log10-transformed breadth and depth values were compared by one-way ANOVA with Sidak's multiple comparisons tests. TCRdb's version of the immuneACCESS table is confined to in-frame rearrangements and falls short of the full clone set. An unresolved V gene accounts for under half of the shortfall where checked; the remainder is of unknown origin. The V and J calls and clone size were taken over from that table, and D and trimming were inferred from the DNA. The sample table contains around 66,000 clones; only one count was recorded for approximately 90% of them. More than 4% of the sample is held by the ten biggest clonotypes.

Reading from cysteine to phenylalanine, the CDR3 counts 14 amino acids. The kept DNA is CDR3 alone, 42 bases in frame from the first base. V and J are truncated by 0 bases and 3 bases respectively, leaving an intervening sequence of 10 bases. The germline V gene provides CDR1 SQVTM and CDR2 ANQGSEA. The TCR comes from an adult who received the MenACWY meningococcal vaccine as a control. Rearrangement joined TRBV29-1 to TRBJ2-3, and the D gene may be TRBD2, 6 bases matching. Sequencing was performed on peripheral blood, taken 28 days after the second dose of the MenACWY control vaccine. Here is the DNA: TGCAGCGTTGAAGACCGGACTAAAACAGATACGCAGTATTTT. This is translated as CSVEDRTKTDTQYF.